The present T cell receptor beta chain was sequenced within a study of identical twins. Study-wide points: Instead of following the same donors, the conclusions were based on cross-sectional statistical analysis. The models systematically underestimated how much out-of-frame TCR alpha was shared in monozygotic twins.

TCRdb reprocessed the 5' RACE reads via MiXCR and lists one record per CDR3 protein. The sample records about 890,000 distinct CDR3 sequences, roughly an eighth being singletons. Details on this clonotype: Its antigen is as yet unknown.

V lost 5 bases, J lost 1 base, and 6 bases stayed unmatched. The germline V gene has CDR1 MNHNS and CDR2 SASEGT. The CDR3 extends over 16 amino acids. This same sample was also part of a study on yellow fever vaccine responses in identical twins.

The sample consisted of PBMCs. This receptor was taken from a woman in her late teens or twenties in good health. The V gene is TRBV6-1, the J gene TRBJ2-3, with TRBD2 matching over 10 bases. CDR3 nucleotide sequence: TGTGCCAGCAGTCCTATAACTAGCGGGGGCACAGATACGCAGTATTTT. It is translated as CASSPITSGGTDTQYF.